This T cell receptor beta chain was identified in a study of T-cell reconstitution after alpha-beta-depleted transplantation in children. In germline, CDR1 is WSHSY, CDR2 SAAADI. With V trimmed by 3 bases and J by 5 bases, 12 bases remained unmatched. CDR3 length: 19 residues. A library of TCRbeta sequences, prepared with unique molecular identifiers, was generated. One entry per CDR3 protein results from TCRdb running MiXCR on the PCR reads. Among 200,000 to 300,000 distinct CDR3 sequences listed, around 12% were seen once. This clonotype was counted at least ten times. The chain joins TRBV10-2 to TRBJ2-2; TRBD2 matches at 13 bases. This receptor was obtained from a human donor who donated a stem cell graft to a child with acute lymphoblastic leukemia. The sample here was PBMCs from the stem cell graft donor, taken from the stem cell graft. The CDR3 nucleotides are TGCGCCAGCAGTGACTTTCCACTAGCGGGGGGGCCGCGGACCGGGGAGCTGTTTTTT. Amino acids: CASSDFPLAGGPRTGELFF.